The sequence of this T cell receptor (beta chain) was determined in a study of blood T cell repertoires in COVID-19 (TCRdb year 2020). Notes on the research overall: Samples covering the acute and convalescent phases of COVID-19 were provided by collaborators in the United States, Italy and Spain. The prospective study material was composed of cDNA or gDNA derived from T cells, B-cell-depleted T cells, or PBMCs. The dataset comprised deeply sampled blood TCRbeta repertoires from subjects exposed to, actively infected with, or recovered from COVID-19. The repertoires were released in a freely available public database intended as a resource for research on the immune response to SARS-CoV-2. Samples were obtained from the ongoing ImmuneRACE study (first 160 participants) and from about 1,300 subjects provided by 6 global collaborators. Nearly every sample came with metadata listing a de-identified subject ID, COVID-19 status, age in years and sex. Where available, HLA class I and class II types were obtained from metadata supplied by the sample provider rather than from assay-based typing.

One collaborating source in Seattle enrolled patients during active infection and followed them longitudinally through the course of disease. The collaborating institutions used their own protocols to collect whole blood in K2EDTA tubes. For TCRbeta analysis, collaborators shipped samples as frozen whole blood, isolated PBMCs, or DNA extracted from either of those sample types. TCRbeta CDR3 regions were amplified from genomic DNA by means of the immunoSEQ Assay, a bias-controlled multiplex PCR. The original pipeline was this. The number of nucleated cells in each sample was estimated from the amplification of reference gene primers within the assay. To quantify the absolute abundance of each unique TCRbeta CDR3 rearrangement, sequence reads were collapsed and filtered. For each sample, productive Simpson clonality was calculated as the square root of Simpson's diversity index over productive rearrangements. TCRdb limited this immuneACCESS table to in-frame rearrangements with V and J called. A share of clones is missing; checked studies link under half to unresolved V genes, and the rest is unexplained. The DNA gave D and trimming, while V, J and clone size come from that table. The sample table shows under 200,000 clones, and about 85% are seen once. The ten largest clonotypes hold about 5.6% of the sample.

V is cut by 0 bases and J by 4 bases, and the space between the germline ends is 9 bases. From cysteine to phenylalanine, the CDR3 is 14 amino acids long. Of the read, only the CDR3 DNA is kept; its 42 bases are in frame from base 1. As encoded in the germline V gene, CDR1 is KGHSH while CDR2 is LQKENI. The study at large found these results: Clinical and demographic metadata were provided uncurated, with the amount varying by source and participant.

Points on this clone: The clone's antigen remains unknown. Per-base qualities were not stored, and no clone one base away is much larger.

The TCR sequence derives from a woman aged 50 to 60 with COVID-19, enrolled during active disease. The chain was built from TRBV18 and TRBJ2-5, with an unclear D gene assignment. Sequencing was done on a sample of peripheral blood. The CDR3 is CASSPPLLGETQYF. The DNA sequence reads TGTGCCAGCTCACCACCTCTCCTCGGAGAGACCCAGTACTTC.